The 27 T cell receptor beta chains below all came from one sample that was sequenced in a study of T cells after yellow fever vaccination. TCRdb itself ran the 5' RACE reads through MiXCR, one entry per CDR3 protein. Of roughly 150,000 distinct CDR3 sequences listed, approximately 7.7% were seen once; the top ten hold roughly 0.77%. The starting material was CD4+ T cells sorted from PBMCs, obtained 5 days after the yellow fever booster vaccination. These receptors were obtained from a young man who received the YFV17D yellow fever vaccine.

Many counts were recorded for this clonotype. The rearrangement joins TRBV30 to TRBJ1-1; TRBD1 is a possible D gene (5 bases). Germline assignment: CDR1 GTSNPN and CDR2 SVGIG (reference sequence). V shed 0 bases and J shed 5 bases, with 16 bases lying between them. The CDR3 sequence is 15 residues long. CDR3 residues: CAWSVLLRWGTEAFF. Written as DNA, the CDR3 is TGTGCCTGGAGTGTACTATTAAGGTGGGGGACTGAAGCTTTCTTT.

This clonotype was seen only a few times. This sequence joins TRBV7-8 and TRBJ1-1; maybe TRBD1 (6 bases). V lost 4 bases, J lost 4 bases, and 13 bases lay in between. CDR1 is SGHVS and CDR2 is FQNEAQ in the germline V gene. This CDR3 is built from 14 residues. CDR3 in amino acids: CASSSRGARTEAFF. DNA of the CDR3: TGTGCCAGCAGCTCTCGGGGGGCCCGCACTGAAGCTTTCTTT.

The sample holds many counts of this clonotype. The chain employs TRBV10-3 and TRBJ2-1; 7 nucleotides match TRBD1. V gave up 4 bases and J gave up 6 bases; unmatched junction bases: 9. Per the germline V gene, CDR1 is ENHRY and CDR2 is SYGVKD. This CDR3 has 15 residues. The CDR3 nucleotides are TGTGCCATCAGTGTCGGTAAGGGGGCGGGCAATGAGCAGTTCTTC. Translating gives CAISVGKGAGNEQFF.

This clonotype has only one observation. One end of the junction varies from germline; a read error may be responsible. The rearrangement uses TRBV7-9 and TRBJ2-2; TRBD1 matches at 8 bases. CDR1 is SEHNR, CDR2 FQNEAQ, per germline (reference sequence). The CDR3 totals 17 residues. In nucleotides, the CDR3 is TGTGCCAGCAGCGAGACCACAGGGGGTTCGAACACCGGGAAGCTGTTTTTT. Encoded protein: CASSETTGGSNTGKLFF.

This clonotype was detected many times. The chain couples TRBV5-1 to TRBJ2-1; D possibly matches TRBD1 or TRBD2 (5 bases each). The CDR3 covers 18 residues. CDR1 and CDR2 from the germline V gene are SGHRS and YFSETQ. The V end was cut by 0 bases, the J end by 3 bases, with 19 bases between. Here the CDR3 reads CASSLDGIGRAGYNEQFF. The CDR3 DNA reads as TGCGCCAGCAGCTTGGACGGGATCGGCAGGGCAGGCTACAATGAGCAGTTCTTC. The whole variable domain, remainder taken from reference TRBV5-1 and TRBJ2-1, is KAGVTQTPRYLIKTRGQQVTLSCSPISGHRSVSWYQQTPGQGLQFLFEYFSETQRNKGNFPGRFSGRQFSNSRSEMNVSTLELGDSALYLCASSLDGIGRAGYNEQFFGPGTRLTVL.

This clonotype was observed many times. The chain combines TRBV7-8 with TRBJ2-7; TRBD1 might be the D (6 bases). The length of the CDR3 is 15 residues. The germline V gene has CDR1 SGHVS and CDR2 FQNEAQ. V lost 1 base and J lost 4, with 14 bases in between. In DNA form, the CDR3 reads TGTGCCAGCAGCTTAGAGGTGGGGGCCACTTACGAGCAGTACTTC. This translates into CASSLEVGATYEQYF.

This clonotype was observed at least ten times. V gene TRBV27 combines with J gene TRBJ2-7; possibly TRBD2 for D (6 bases). Trimming shortened V by 4 bases and J by 4 bases, and 14 bases separated the two germline ends. The CDR3 totals 14 residues. Germline CDR1 MNHEY, CDR2 SMNVEV (reference sequence). CDR3 sequence reads: CASSSVAENYEQYF. In nucleotides, the CDR3 is TGTGCCAGCAGTTCAGTAGCGGAAAATTACGAGCAGTACTTC.

This clonotype was counted a few times. The V call is TRBV3-1, the J call TRBJ1-1; possibly TRBD1 for D (6 bases). From germline, CDR1 is LGHDT and CDR2 YNNKEL (reference sequence). There are 16 residues in the CDR3. V gave up 1 base and J gave up 4 bases, with 16 bases separating them. As DNA, the CDR3 is TGTGCCAGCAGCCAAGGAGGTCAGGGAGGGGGCACTGAAGCTTTCTTT. This encodes CASSQGGQGGGTEAFF.

Points on this clonotype: A single base separates this from a much larger clone, so it may be a read error. The rearrangement uses TRBV6-5 and TRBJ2-1; D remains unclear. CDR1 and CDR2 from the germline V gene are MNHEY and SVGAGI. The CDR3 is 15 amino acids. The CDR3 sequence is CASSYGQVSYNKQFF. The DNA for the CDR3 is TGTGCCAGCAGTTACGGGCAGGTCTCCTACAATAAGCAGTTCTTC.

This clonotype was detected ten times or more. J is TRBJ2-1 and V is TRBV12-3 or TRBV12-4; the match to TRBD2 covers 9 bases. The junction had 8 bases not matched to a gene; V was cut back by 4 bases and J by 10 bases. CDR3 length equals 14 residues. The CDR3 region is CASSSGSGSVEQFF. DNA of the CDR3: TGTGCCAGCAGTTCCGGTAGCGGGAGTGTCGAGCAGTTCTTC.

This clonotype was picked up many times. The genes are TRBV10-1 and TRBJ2-7, with D unclear. The germline CDR1 and CDR2 sequences are WNHNN and SYGVQD (reference sequence). The CDR3 has 11 residues. Trimming cost V 2 bases and J 2 bases, with 1 base left between them. CDR3 in DNA: TGCGCCAGCAGTGAGCCCTACGAGCAGTACTTC. Residues: CASSEPYEQYF.

This clonotype has ten or more counts. The chain employs TRBV12-3 or TRBV12-4 and TRBJ2-1; the D is unclear. V lost 6 bases to trimming and J lost 9 bases, with 15 bases between them. CDR3 length equals 13 residues. The CDR3 reads CASSPALVAEQFF. CDR3 sequence (DNA): TGTGCCAGCAGCCCGGCCCTGGTGGCTGAGCAGTTCTTC.

The table lists this clonotype with a few counts. The chain combines TRBV5-4 with TRBJ2-7; D may be TRBD1 (6 bases). Germline V gene sequence: CDR1 SGHNT, CDR2 YYREEE (reference sequence). Deletions cut 4 bases from V and 1 base from J, with 15 bases between. The CDR3 extends over 15 amino acids. The CDR3 sequence is CASSSGTTFSYEQYF. The CDR3 coding sequence is TGTGCCAGCAGCAGTGGGACAACCTTTTCCTACGAGCAGTACTTC.

This clonotype was recorded many times. The chain couples TRBV6-5 to TRBJ2-7; TRBD1 is a possible D gene (6 bases). This CDR3 comprises 16 residues. Germline lookup yields CDR1 MNHEY and CDR2 SVGAGI. Trimming removed 0 bases from V and 5 bases from J, with 17 bases in between. The DNA of the CDR3 is TGTGCCAGCAGTTACTCGGTTAACAGGGTGAATCACGAGCAGTACTTC. It yields the protein CASSYSVNRVNHEQYF.

The table lists this clonotype with many counts. This chain joins TRBV20-1 and TRBJ2-1; 7 nucleotides align to TRBD2. CDR1 and CDR2 (germline): DFQATT, SNEGSKA (reference sequence). The CDR3 has 13 amino acids. Unmatched junction bases numbered 6, after V lost 7 bases and J lost 3 bases. The CDR3 DNA sequence: TGCAGTGGTCTAGCGGATAGCTACAATGAGCAGTTCTTC. Translated, it gives CSGLADSYNEQFF.

There are many counts of this clonotype. The chain combines TRBV7-2 with TRBJ2-7; 15 nucleotides agree with TRBD2. After removal of 9 bases from V and 4 bases from J, the junction contained 4 bases not matched to a gene. The CDR3 covers 14 residues. Germline assignment: CDR1 SGHTA and CDR2 FQGNSA. In DNA, the CDR3 is TGTGCCAGTGCGGGACTAGCGGGAGGATACGAGCAGTACTTC. Protein sequence: CASAGLAGGYEQYF.

This clonotype has a handful of counts. The chain is built from TRBV3-1 and TRBJ2-1; 9 bases line up with TRBD2. Germline V gene lookup returns CDR1 LGHDT and CDR2 YNNKEL (reference sequence). This CDR3 is 15 amino acids long. V dropped 2 bases and J dropped 1; count of bases not matched to a gene: 0. CDR3 sequence: CASSQLAGSYNEQFF. DNA for the CDR3: TGTGCCAGCAGCCAACTAGCGGGATCCTACAATGAGCAGTTCTTC.

This clonotype was found many times. The chain couples TRBV4-3 to TRBJ2-3; 8 bases align to TRBD2. CDR1 LGHNA and CDR2 YSLEER come from the germline V gene. The V and J ends lost 0 bases and 9 bases, in that order; junction bases with no gene match: 5. The CDR3 sequence is 14 residues long. CDR3: CASSQDTRLATQYF. The CDR3 nucleotides are TGCGCCAGCAGCCAAGATACCCGACTAGCGACGCAGTATTTT.

This clonotype showed up many times. J is TRBJ2-5 and V is TRBV12-3 or TRBV12-4; D is perhaps TRBD2 (5 bases). The CDR3 spans 13 residues. V gave up 7 bases and J gave up 7 bases, with 16 bases separating them. The CDR3 here is CASNWRAGATQYF. CDR3 nucleotides: TGTGCCAGCAATTGGCGGGCGGGCGCGACCCAGTACTTC.

The V gene is TRBV20-1, the J gene TRBJ2-1; perhaps TRBD2 as D (5 bases). Germline loops: CDR1 DFQATT, CDR2 SNEGSKA (reference sequence). CDR3 length equals 14 residues. Trimming shortened V by 3 bases and J by 4 bases, and 13 bases separated the two germline ends. The CDR3 DNA is TGCAGTGCTAGCGTGAGAACGGGATACAATGAGCAGTTCTTC. Translation gives CSASVRTGYNEQFF.

A word on this clonotype: With a much larger clone just one base away, this may be a read error. This rearrangement joins TRBV7-9 to TRBJ2-1, with 13 bases fitting TRBD2. There are 16 residues in the CDR3. Germline-derived CDR1 and CDR2 are SEHNR and FQNEAQ (reference sequence). This CDR3 reads CAISSYTSGRVNEQFF. Here the CDR3 DNA reads TGTGCCATCAGCTCCTATACTAGCGGGAGGGTCAATGAGCAGTTCTTC.

This clonotype was observed many times. This sequence joins TRBV4-2 and TRBJ2-6; D gene uncertain. Germline V gene sequence: CDR1 LGHNA, CDR2 YNFKEQ. This CDR3 comprises 17 residues. V was pared by 0 bases and J by 4 bases, with 13 bases between. This CDR3 reads CASSQEEAATGANVLTF. CDR3 bases: TGTGCCAGCAGCCAAGAAGAGGCAGCAACCGGGGCCAACGTCCTGACTTTC.

This clonotype has at least ten counts. This chain uses TRBV12-3 or TRBV12-4 with TRBJ2-3, with D tentatively TRBD2 (6 bases). The CDR3 is 11 residues long. Trimming took off 6 bases at V and 11 bases at J, with 12 bases between the two ends. CDR3 sequence (DNA): TGTGCCAGCAGCCTTAGGCGGGAGCAGTATTTT. This gives the protein CASSLRREQYF.

The chain recombines TRBV9 with TRBJ1-1; possible D gene TRBD1, 6 bases. The CDR3 is made up of 17 amino acids. Deletions cut 0 bases from V and 4 bases from J, with 19 bases between. Germline V gene sequence: CDR1 SGDLS, CDR2 YYNGEE. The CDR3 bases are TGTGCCAGCAGCGTAGCGAACCCAGTCGGACAGATCACTGAAGCTTTCTTT. Its protein is CASSVANPVGQITEAFF.

CDR3 nucleotide sequence: TGTGCCAGCAGTGAGACCCTCGGCTATGGCTACACCTTC. This gives the protein CASSETLGYGYTF. The J gene is TRBJ1-2, the V gene TRBV25-1; D gene ambiguous. V dropped 3 bases and J dropped 4 bases, with 9 bases sitting between them. Germline V CDR1 and CDR2: MGHDK, SYGVNS. This CDR3 is 13 amino acids long.

In this sample, this clonotype turned up many times. The chain joins TRBV20-1 to TRBJ2-3; TRBD2 aligns across 8 bases. Trimming removed 7 bases from V and 1 base from J; junction bases left unmatched: 13. CDR3 size: 16 residues. In germline, CDR1 is DFQATT, CDR2 SNEGSKA (reference sequence). The CDR3 here is CSVKGGQTSGTDTQYF. As DNA, the CDR3 is TGCAGTGTCAAGGGGGGGCAGACTAGCGGCACAGATACGCAGTATTTT.

This chain connects TRBV20-1 to TRBJ2-7; TRBD2 aligns across 13 bases. The CDR3 length is 14 residues. V shed 2 bases and J 4 bases; nucleotides not matched to a gene: 2. Germline CDR1 reads DFQATT; CDR2 reads SNEGSKA (reference sequence). The CDR3 region is CSARKTSGRYEQYF. Written as DNA, the CDR3 is TGCAGTGCTAGAAAGACTAGCGGGAGGTACGAGCAGTACTTC.